This T cell receptor beta chain was captured by sequencing in a study of shared clonotypes between healthy human individuals (dated by TCRdb to 2020 to 2021). Regarding the study in general: The cohort comprised a couple of women and a few men aged 18 to 49 years. Libraries were prepared and TCR repertoires were sequenced by different laboratories using diverse techniques, in order to increase sequencing depth and limit assay-specific biases. Leukapheresis yielded between about 0.94 and 8.9 billion PBMCs per donor. For each donor, three plates each were used for CD4 naive and CD4 memory, two plates were used for CD8 naive, and one plate was used for CD8 memory. To estimate repertoire size and how much clonotypes are shared between individuals, the study performed deep sequencing of blood TCR repertoires from about 5 healthy adults.

What the research found in general, with its limitations: Because the study included only a small number of donors, the genetic and exposure-history diversity represented was limited. Compared with non-shared clonotypes, the clonotypes found in all four sorted-subset donors had higher generation probabilities. Rarefaction of sorted-subset datasets indicated incomplete sequencing despite the large sequencing depth. Pairwise subsampling led to the expectation that sequencing depth would affect the degree of clonotype sharing among donors. Larger estimated clonotype richness was generally found for naive subsets than for memory subsets. Sampling was restricted to blood, and TCR repertoires in tissue are likely to differ from TCR repertoires in blood. When several donors were compared, the shared fraction of clonotypes was approximately 5% for naive CD4, 3.5% for naive CD8, 2.3% for memory CD4, and 0.35% to 0.5% for memory CD8.

Healthy HIV-negative adults with no recently reported acute infections or vaccinations were included as donors. All donors were Caucasian adults living in Nashville, Tennessee, USA. Magnetic negative selection was used to enrich CD4+ T cells, after which naive cells were positively selected on CD45RA and the negative fraction became the memory subset. Blood was collected by leukapheresis, and PBMCs were isolated by Ficoll-Histopaque density gradient centrifugation and then cryopreserved in liquid nitrogen vapor phase. Purity and quantity of every magnetically sorted T cell population were checked by analytical flow cytometry. Genomic DNA was isolated from every sorted fraction and measured by UV absorbance on a Nanodrop 2000c. This clone has a single count. The antigen this receptor binds is unknown. No per-base quality is available; no much larger clone lies one base away. The CDR3 goes from the cysteine to the phenylalanine over 13 residues. Of all the DNA, just the CDR3 is kept, 39 bases in frame from base 1. V and J are truncated by 3 bases and 6 bases respectively, leaving an intervening sequence of 10 bases. CDR1 and CDR2, looked up from the germline V gene, are SGHDT and YYEEEE.

Using the deep immunoSEQ assay, multiplex PCR amplified TCR CDR3 regions from genomic DNA. For each cell subset, the extracted genomic DNA was distributed evenly across all wells of several immunoSEQ 96-well plates, and each plate served as one replicate. For sorted subsets, around 0.2 ug genomic DNA, equal to some 30,000 T cell genomes, was loaded into each replicate PCR. Purified libraries were measured with a Qubit 3.0 fluorometer, size-checked on a Bioanalyzer 2100, and measured again with the KAPA Library Quantification kit. Every immunoSEQ 96-well plate was sequenced on a dedicated single-read 150-cycle Illumina NextSeq 550 flow cell. The paper's data handling went like this. Because the immunoSEQ output included only junctional sequences and no quality scores, the filtering could not be the same as the filtering used for full-length reads. Sequences were annotated with PyIR, a Python wrapper for IgBLAST v1.9, and V/J genes and CDR3 were assigned using IMGT germline references. Reads with weak V/J assignments (E-value above 1e-6), missing CDR3, stop codons, out-of-frame junctions, or ambiguous translated residues were removed. V3J clonotypes were defined as sequences sharing the same inferred V gene, J gene, and CDR3 amino acid sequence. Percentage overlap between repertoires was computed as shared unique clonotypes divided by the size of the smaller repertoire. Three approaches were used to assess repertoire richness: RTK rarefaction, the Chao1 estimator, and Recon v2.1 estimates of unobserved clonotypes. OLGA was used to compute generation probabilities for all TCRbeta clonotypes that the gDNA method yielded from a handful of donors. TCRdb mirrors the immuneACCESS table, restricted to in-frame sequences. Some clones are absent from its copies; in checked studies, under half trace to an unresolved V gene, and the reason for the others is unknown. That table supplies the V and J calls and clone size; D and trimming were determined from the DNA. Present in this sample are about 1.4 million clones, around 97% of which were seen just once. The leading ten clones occupy roughly 1.2% of the sample.

The TCR was taken from a man under 40 in good health. The sequence is built from TRBV5-6 and TRBJ1-5; tentative D gene TRBD1, with 5 bases matching. The sample was naive CD4+ T cells sorted from blood. The cell subset or site label here, explained by the study, means: CD45RA+ positively selected. For the CDR3, the sequence is CASSSGRGQPQHF. The bases are TGTGCCAGCAGCTCGGGGAGGGGTCAGCCCCAGCATTTT.